The 14 T cell receptor beta chains presented below share a single source sample, sequenced in a study of T cell responses to AZD1222 COVID-19 vaccine (TCRdb year 2021). The library was obtained by the immunoSEQ multiplex PCR assay. TCRdb retrieved this table from immuneACCESS and kept in-frame rearrangements only. Not all clones are present; in checked studies, unresolved V genes account for under half, and no reason is known for the remainder. Present in this sample are 78,000 or so clones, around 80% of which were seen just once. The top ten clonotypes cover around 50% of the sample. The time point label, read with the paper, signifies: about 28 days (+/-7) after the second vaccine dose. The specimen was peripheral blood, collected 28 days after the second AZD1222 dose. The source of these receptors is an adult who received the AZD1222 COVID-19 vaccine.

This clone occurred once. The chain couples TRBV6-5 to TRBJ2-3, with 8 bases matching TRBD1. V lost 4 bases to trimming and J lost 9 bases; unmatched junction nucleotides: 12. The CDR3 runs 15 residues. Germline V gives CDR1 MNHEY, CDR2 SVGAGI. Here the CDR3 DNA reads TGTGCCAGCAGTTCGAGGACAGGGAATAGGAGGACGCAGTATTTT. Encoded protein: CASSSRTGNRRTQYF.

This chain's CDR3 is CASKGAGSPLHF. CDR3 sequence (DNA): TGTGCCTCTAAGGGGGCGGGCTCACCCCTCCACTTT. The V and J genes are TRBV12-3 or TRBV12-4 and TRBJ1-6, with TRBD1 matching 7 bases. The V and J ends lost 11 bases and 10 bases, in that order; junction bases with no gene match: 8. CDR3 size: 12 residues.

This chain uses TRBV30 with TRBJ2-5, with 11 positions matching TRBD2. Germline CDR1 is GTSNPN and CDR2 is SVGIG (reference sequence). V dropped 3 bases and J dropped 2; count of bases not matched to a gene: 2. CDR3 length equals 14 residues. The CDR3 DNA follows: TGTGCCTGGAGCAGGACTAGCGGGCAAGAGACCCAGTACTTC. Translation: CAWSRTSGQETQYF. Complete variable domain (other parts from reference TRBV30 and TRBJ2-5): SQTIHQWPATLVQPVGSPLSLECTVEGTSNPNLYWYRQAAGRGLQLLFYSVGIGQISSEVPQNLSASRPQDRQFILSSKKLLLSDSGFYLCAWSRTSGQETQYFGPGTRLLVL.

The V call is TRBV11-3, the J call TRBJ2-3; maybe TRBD2 (5 bases). CDR3 length: 14 amino acids. Trimming removed 6 bases from V and 4 bases from J, with 14 bases in between. Germline V gene data show CDR1 as SGHNT and CDR2 as YENEEA. The CDR3 DNA reads TGTGCCAGCAGTCGGGGTTCCTCAGCAGATACGCAGTATTTT. The encoded protein is CASSRGSSADTQYF.

This sequence joins TRBV5-8 and TRBJ1-3; D uncertain. This CDR3 region has 12 residues. Germline CDR1 is SGHTS and CDR2 is YDEGEE. V was cut by 0 bases and J by 6 bases, with 4 bases left in between. The CDR3 sequence: CASSLAQNTIYF. The CDR3 DNA is TGTGCCAGCAGCTTGGCTCAAAACACCATATATTTT.

Comments on this clone: Its ends do not fully match the called genes, so a read error is possible. DNA for the CDR3: TGTGCCAGCAGCTTATTAGGGACTAGCAATTTT. Translation gives CASSLLGTSNF. The J gene is TRBJ2-3, the V gene TRBV7-9; 9 positions agree with TRBD2. The CDR3 spans 11 residues. Germline V CDR1 and CDR2: SEHNR, FQNEAQ (reference sequence).

The J gene is TRBJ2-3, the V gene TRBV11-2, with 7 nucleotides matching TRBD1. Germline V gives CDR1 SGHAT, CDR2 FQNNGV. The CDR3 covers 12 residues. The V segment lost 8 bases and the J segment 6 bases; nucleotides outside the gene matches: 5. CDR3 loop: CASSHRGDTQYF. The DNA of the CDR3 is TGTGCCAGCTCACACAGGGGTGATACGCAGTATTTT.

J is TRBJ2-5 and V is TRBV29-1; D gene unclear. The V and J ends lost 4 bases and 5 bases respectively, with 17 bases between them. In germline, CDR1 is SQVTM, CDR2 ANQGSEA. The CDR3 contains 14 residues. The CDR3 nucleotides read TGCAGCGTTGCTTCGGGCAACGGGTGGGAGACCCAGTACTTC. Protein product: CSVASGNGWETQYF.

The chain recombines TRBV30 with TRBJ1-4; no firm D call. This CDR3 comprises 15 residues. Per the germline V gene, CDR1 is GTSNPN and CDR2 is SVGIG (reference sequence). The V end was cut by 1 base, the J end by 0 bases, with 9 bases between. The CDR3 here is CAWSGLAATNEKLFF. The CDR3 DNA sequence: TGTGCCTGGAGTGGATTGGCTGCAACTAATGAAAAACTGTTTTTT.

The V call is TRBV9, the J call TRBJ2-3, with 16 bases matching TRBD2. Trimming cost V 0 bases and J 2 bases; bases outside gene matches: 3. Germline lookup yields CDR1 SGDLS and CDR2 YYNGEE. The CDR3 is 18 residues long. CDR3 nucleotide sequence: TGTGCCAGCAGCGTAGGGGGACTAGCGGGAGGGCCCACAGATACGCAGTATTTT. Its translation is CASSVGGLAGGPTDTQYF. Using reference TRBV9 and TRBJ2-3 for the parts outside the CDR3, the full variable domain is DSGVTQTPKHLITATGQRVTLRCSPRSGDLSVYWYQQSLDQGLQFLIQYYNGEERAKGNILERFSAQQFPDLHSELNLSSLELGDSALYFCASSVGGLAGGPTDTQYFGPGTRLTVL.

The chain carries TRBV3-1 (or the pseudogene TRBV3-2) and TRBJ2-3; the D gene is possibly TRBD1 (6 bases). The germline V and J ends were trimmed by 2 bases and 14 bases, with 23 bases remaining between them. The CDR3 totals 15 residues. CDR1 LGHDT and CDR2 YNNKEL come from the germline V gene (reference sequence). The CDR3 DNA sequence: TGTGCCAGCAGCCAAAGGGGGTCGGGAAAGGACCCTCGGTATTTT. This gives the protein CASSQRGSGKDPRYF.

This clone has more than one count but fewer than ten. The genes are TRBV5-1 and TRBJ1-2; 7 nucleotides align to TRBD1. J gave up 7 bases and V 1 base, and 7 bases lay outside the gene matches. The CDR3 is 14 amino acids. Germline V CDR1 and CDR2: SGHRS, YFSETQ. The CDR3 loop reads CASSLRGRGTGYTF. CDR3 coding DNA: TGCGCCAGCAGCTTGAGGGGGCGCGGGACTGGCTACACCTTC.

The chain recombines TRBV28 with TRBJ2-2; 9 bases line up with TRBD1. Germline V gene data show CDR1 as MDHEN and CDR2 as SYDVKM. The CDR3 is 16 amino acids. Trimming took 6 bases from V and 6 from J; bases not matched to a gene: 11. CDR3 nucleotide sequence: TGTGCCAGCAGATCCTCCGGGACAGGGTTCCCCGGGGAGCTGTTTTTT. It yields the protein CASRSSGTGFPGELFF.

This clone was seen once. The genes are TRBV7-2 and TRBJ1-5; D is unclear. Germline V gene lookup returns CDR1 SGHTA and CDR2 FQGNSA. V lost 1 base, J lost 6 bases, and 16 bases lay in between. There are 16 residues in the CDR3. Here the CDR3 DNA reads TGTGCCAGCAGCTTAGAGGCCCCGGGGTGGGGTCAGCCCCAGCATTTT. Its protein product is CASSLEAPGWGQPQHF.